This T cell receptor (beta chain) was recovered during a study of T cells in Graves' hyperthyroidism and ophthalmopathy. Study results and limitations: A model built on 13 V-J features separated ophthalmopathy from stable hyperthyroidism. Ophthalmopathy, which appeared later, was predicted by the model a median approximately 6 months before onset. Most clonotypes expanded in thyroid above 0.001 were likewise present in blood.

TCR beta CDR3 region amplification was performed from RNA transcripts. The TCR CDR3 was amplified in a first-round RT-PCR using the HTBI primer set. A single record per CDR3 protein comes from TCRdb applying MiXCR to the multiplex PCR reads. Of 450,000 to 700,000 distinct CDR3 sequences listed, roughly 46% are singletons. This clonotype was seen many times. As yet, its antigen is unknown. The CDR3 covers 13 residues. Germline lookup yields CDR1 SGHRS and CDR2 YFSETQ. V lost 4 bases, J lost 2 bases, and 10 bases lay in between. The chain is built from TRBV5-1 and TRBJ2-7; D unresolved. This receptor was obtained from an adult woman with Graves' disease, either hyperthyroidism or ophthalmopathy (not recorded which). Sequencing was carried out using peripheral blood or thyroid tissue (not recorded which). CDR3 residues: CASSLDGPYEQYF. For the CDR3, the DNA is TGCGCCAGCAGCCTCGACGGACCCTACGAGCAGTACTTC.